Given below is one TCR beta chain in context. As yet, its antigen is unknown. The V end lost 5 bases, the J end lost 4 bases, and 12 bases lay between the germline ends. In germline, CDR1 is DFQATT, CDR2 SNEGSKA (reference sequence). The CDR3 is made up of 12 amino acids. The data are from a study of T-cell reconstitution after alpha-beta-depleted transplantation in children. Unique molecular identifiers were used in preparing the TCRbeta library. A single record per CDR3 protein comes from TCRdb applying MiXCR to the PCR reads. Seen here are 200,000 to 300,000 distinct CDR3 sequences, roughly 23% observed once, and the top ten hold about 2.8%. The study, taken as a whole, reports: The main origin of T-cell counts and diversity one year after transplant was newly produced T cells. After transplant, at about two months, alpha-beta T cells were reportedly derived from several hundred expanded graft clones.

The chain has TRBV20-1 and TRBJ2-7; no firm D call. Sequencing was performed on PBMCs, taken before TCRalphabeta/CD19-depleted stem cell transplant. The sequence came from a girl aged 2 to 9 with Fanconi anemia, due to receive a stem cell transplant. The CDR3 is CSASLVRYEQYF. CDR3 bases: TGCAGTGCTTCCCTGGTGAGATACGAGCAGTACTTC.